The clone carrying this TCR beta chain was seen a few times. The TCRbeta library was prepared with unique molecular identifiers. TCRdb reanalysed the PCR reads using MiXCR and keeps one entry per CDR3 protein. Altogether about 590,000 distinct CDR3 sequences are present, roughly 13% being singletons, with the ten largest covering 2% to 2.5%. This entry belongs to a study of T-cell reconstitution after alpha-beta-depleted transplantation in children. In germline, CDR1 is SGDLS, CDR2 YYNGEE. The CDR3 runs 15 residues. The junction had 6 bases not matched to a gene; V was cut back by 4 bases and J by 5 bases.

The TCR sequence derives from a male patient younger than 18 who had a stem cell transplant for acute myeloid leukemia, so the T cells may come from the graft donor. Sequenced material: PBMCs, mostly from graft donor cells, taken 360 days after TCRalphabeta/CD19-depleted stem cell transplant. This sequence joins TRBV9 and TRBJ2-2; TRBD2 matches 9 bases. CDR3 amino acids: CASSPGLAVTGELFF. The CDR3 DNA follows: TGTGCCAGCAGCCCGGGACTAGCTGTGACCGGGGAGCTGTTTTTT.